The rows below give T cell receptor beta chains drawn from one sample of a study of STAT5B mutations in CD4+ large granular lymphocyte leukemia. The table came from immunoSEQ multiplex PCR; TCRdb's copy has only in-frame clones and leaves some out. The sample consists of almost 30,000 clones, roughly three quarters of them appearing once. Sequencing used CD4+ T cells from blood buffy coats. These receptors were obtained from a human donor in good health. Both conserved end residues are part of each CDR3. The D gene is left open where the match is weak. Some rows mark clone size as missing; the rest say once, few, many or name a class of expanded clone.

j_call v_call d_call clone_size cdr3_nt cdr3_aa
TRBJ2-1 TRBV15 TRBD1 NA TGTGCCACCAGCGCCCGGGACAGGGCGTACAATGAGCAGTTCTTC CATSARDRAYNEQFF
TRBJ1-2 TRBV29-1 TRBD1 few TGCAGCGTTGGCGGGACAGGGGGTGGCTACACCTTC CSVGGTGGGYTF
TRBJ1-4 TRBV11-2 NA NA TGTGCCAGCAGCCCGCGGGCGGGAAACCCGGCAACTAATGAAAAACTGTTTTTT CASSPRAGNPATNEKLFF
TRBJ1-4 TRBV28 NA NA TGTGCCAGCAGTTTCTTACCGCTTAAGGATGAAAAACTGTTTTTT CASSFLPLKDEKLFF
TRBJ2-3 TRBV11-1 NA NA TGTGCCAGCAGCCCCCCGGTGGCAGGGACAGATACGCAGTATTTT CASSPPVAGTDTQYF
TRBJ1-1 TRBV11-3 NA NA TGTGCCAGCAGCTCGGGCCCGGAGAACACTGAAGCTTTCTTT CASSSGPENTEAFF
TRBJ2-1 TRBV6-5 TRBD1 NA TGTGCCAGCAGACCGCCGGGACAGGCCTACAATGAGCAGTTCTTC CASRPPGQAYNEQFF
TRBJ2-2 TRBV28 NA NA TGTGCCAGCCGATCAAACACTGTATCGGGCGGGGAGCTGTTTTTT CASRSNTVSGGELFF
TRBJ1-6 TRBV18 NA NA TGTGCCAGCTCACCACCGAATTCACCCCTCCACTTT CASSPPNSPLHF
TRBJ2-6 TRBV2 NA NA TGTGCCAGCAGTGAAGTTAGGACCGCTGGGGCCAACGTCCTGACTTTC CASSEVRTAGANVLTF
TRBJ1-1 TRBV6-1 TRBD1 few TGTGCCAGCAGTGAAAGAGGGGACAGCCGAGAAGCTTTCTTT CASSERGDSREAFF
TRBJ1-2 TRBV19 NA NA TGTGCCAGTACCCCCCTTGGGGTGGATAAGGGCTATGGCTACACCTTC CASTPLGVDKGYGYTF
TRBJ1-2 TRBV6-1 NA NA TGTGCCAGCAGTGAAAAAGGCCAGGTTAACTATGGCTACACCTTC CASSEKGQVNYGYTF